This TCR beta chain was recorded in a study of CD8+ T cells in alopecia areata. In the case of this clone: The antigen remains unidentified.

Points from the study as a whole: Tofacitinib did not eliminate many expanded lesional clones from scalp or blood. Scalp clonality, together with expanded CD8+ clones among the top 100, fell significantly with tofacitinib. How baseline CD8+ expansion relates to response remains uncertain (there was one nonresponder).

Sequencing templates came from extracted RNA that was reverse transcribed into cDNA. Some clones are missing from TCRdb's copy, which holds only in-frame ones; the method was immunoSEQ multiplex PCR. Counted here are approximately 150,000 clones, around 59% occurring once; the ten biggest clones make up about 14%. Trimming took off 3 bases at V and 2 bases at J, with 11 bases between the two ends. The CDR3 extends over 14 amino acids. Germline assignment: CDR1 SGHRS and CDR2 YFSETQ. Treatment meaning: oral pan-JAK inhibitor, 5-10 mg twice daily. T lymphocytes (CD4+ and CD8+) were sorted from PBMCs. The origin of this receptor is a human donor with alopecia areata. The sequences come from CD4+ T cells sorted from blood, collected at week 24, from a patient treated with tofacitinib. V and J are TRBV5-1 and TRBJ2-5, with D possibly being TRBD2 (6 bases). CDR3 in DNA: TGCGCCAGCAGCTGGGAGGCCAGACAAGAGACCCAGTACTTC. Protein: CASSWEARQETQYF.